The entry below describes one T cell receptor beta chain. Its target is unknown. The data were taken from a study of T cells after yellow fever vaccination. Study summary: Any fraction with a low cell number was prepared using SMART-Seq v4 Ultra Low Input. Study outcomes and limitations: The study found a weaker secondary response that peaked faster, day 5 versus 15. Boosting was followed by the reappearance of most primary-vaccination clones (just under 98% CD4, about 90% CD8).

TCRdb reprocessed the 5' RACE reads via MiXCR and lists one record per CDR3 protein. The sample has around 300,000 distinct CDR3 sequences, about an eighth seen once; the top ten hold around 0.49%. The CDR3 extends over 13 amino acids. V lost 1 base and J lost 7, with 8 bases in between. Germline V lookup: CDR1 SGHRS, CDR2 YFSETQ. The rearrangement joins TRBV5-1 to TRBJ1-4, with D possibly matching TRBD1 (5 bases). The clonotype was recovered from a man in his thirties or forties who received the YFV17D yellow fever vaccine. The sequences come from CD4+ T cells sorted from PBMCs, collected 45 days after the yellow fever booster vaccination. The CDR3 coding sequence is TGCGCCAGCAGCTTGTGGGGGGTTGAAAAACTGTTTTTT. Amino acid sequence: CASSLWGVEKLFF.